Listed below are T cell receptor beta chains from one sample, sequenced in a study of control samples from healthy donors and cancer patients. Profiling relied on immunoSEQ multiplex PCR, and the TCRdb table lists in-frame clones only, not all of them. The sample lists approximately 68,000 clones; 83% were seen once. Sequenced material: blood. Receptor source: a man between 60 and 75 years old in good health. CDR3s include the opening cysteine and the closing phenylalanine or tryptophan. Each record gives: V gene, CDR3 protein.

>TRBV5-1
CASSLGLRTATYEQYF
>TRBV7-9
CASSLAEGGNTEAFF
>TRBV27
CASSFYPQRSYEQYF
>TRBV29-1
CSAQIGTQPQHF
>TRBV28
CASSATGVGHSPLHF
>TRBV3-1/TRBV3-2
CASSQVLQAHEQFF
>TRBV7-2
CASSLRQGAASAPYNEQFF
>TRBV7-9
CASSSHYGYAF
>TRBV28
CASSQTGKDTQYF
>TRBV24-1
CATSDYAKGAGELFF
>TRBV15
CATSRDRSRGSTEETF
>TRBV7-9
CASSLAGAATGELFF
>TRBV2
CASTPGGQGWNTGELFF
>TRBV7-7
CASSLAESNTQYF
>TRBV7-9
CASEPGQWNEKLFF
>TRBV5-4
CASSFDEREVLEQYF
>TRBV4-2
CASSQALGFPETQYF
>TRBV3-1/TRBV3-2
CASSPPGATSYEQYF
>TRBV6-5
CASRDIPNTEAFF